Listed below are T cell receptor beta chains from one sample, sequenced in a study of T cell responses to AZD1222 COVID-19 vaccine. Repertoires were generated with immunoSEQ multiplex PCR, while TCRdb's copy carries only in-frame clones and drops some. Of 170,000 or so clones in the sample, around nine tenths were seen once. This specimen was peripheral blood, taken 28 days after the second AZD1222 dose. The source of these receptors is an adult who received the AZD1222 COVID-19 vaccine. The CDR3 runs from the conserved cysteine through the conserved F or W. The D gene is left open where the match is weak. Clone sizes are given selectively: once, few, many, or a class where the clone is expanded.

V: TRBV12-3/TRBV12-4
J: TRBJ2-7
size: NA
D: TRBD1
DNA: TGTGCCAGCAGTTTTGGACAGGGCTACGAGCAGTACTTC
CDR3: CASSFGQGYEQYF

V: TRBV24-1
J: TRBJ2-2
size: NA
D: NA
DNA: TGTGCCACCAGTGATTTATTCCCGGGGCAGGGTAGACCCGGGGAGCTGTTTTTT
CDR3: CATSDLFPGQGRPGELFF

V: TRBV2
J: TRBJ1-4
size: NA
D: NA
DNA: TGTGCCAGCAGAGCTCAGACTGTTAATGAAAAACTGTTTTTT
CDR3: CASRAQTVNEKLFF

V: TRBV3-1/TRBV3-2
J: TRBJ1-3
size: NA
D: NA
DNA: TGTGCCAGCAGCCAACCGGGCTTGCCGGCAGACACCATATATTTT
CDR3: CASSQPGLPADTIYF

V: TRBV5-1
J: TRBJ1-6
size: NA
D: TRBD1
DNA: TGCGCCAGCAGCACAGGACAGGGTAGTTCACCCCTCCACTTT
CDR3: CASSTGQGSSPLHF

V: TRBV5-1
J: TRBJ1-2
size: once
D: NA
DNA: TGCGCCAGCAGCTCCGATTCCGATGGCTACACCTTC
CDR3: CASSSDSDGYTF

V: TRBV4-2
J: TRBJ1-1
size: NA
D: TRBD1
DNA: TGTGCCAGCAGCCAAGGCAGGGGGCGAAGCACTGAAGCTTTCTTT
CDR3: CASSQGRGRSTEAFF

V: TRBV18
J: TRBJ2-7
size: few
D: TRBD1
DNA: TGTGCCAGCTCACCCCTCGGGACAGGGCCGGGGGAGCAGTACTTC
CDR3: CASSPLGTGPGEQYF

V: TRBV5-1
J: TRBJ2-5
size: NA
D: NA
DNA: TGCGCCAGCAGCCCGATAGGGACGCAACTACAAGAGACCCAGTACTTC
CDR3: CASSPIGTQLQETQYF

V: TRBV7-8
J: TRBJ2-1
size: NA
D: NA
DNA: TGTGCCAGCAGCTACCTACTTGGGGGTCACAATGAGCAGTTCTTC
CDR3: CASSYLLGGHNEQFF

V: TRBV6-5
J: TRBJ2-3
size: NA
D: TRBD1
DNA: TGTGCCAGCAGCCAACAGGGGGAGTCTACGCAGTATTTT
CDR3: CASSQQGESTQYF

V: TRBV18
J: TRBJ1-5
size: once
D: TRBD1
DNA: TGTGCCAGCTCACAGGTGGGGACAGATCAGCCCCAGCATTTT
CDR3: CASSQVGTDQPQHF

V: TRBV12-2
J: TRBJ1-2
size: NA
D: NA
DNA: TGTGCAAGTCGCTCCTTCGATGAAGGGGTGGACTATGGCTACACCTTC
CDR3: CASRSFDEGVDYGYTF

V: TRBV7-9
J: TRBJ1-1
size: NA
D: NA
DNA: TGTGCCAGCGGCTTGGGGAACACTGAAGCTTTCTTT
CDR3: CASGLGNTEAFF

V: TRBV19
J: TRBJ2-1
size: once
D: NA
DNA: TGTGCCAGTAGTCTCTCCATCCGGGAGCAGTTCTTC
CDR3: CASSLSIREQFF

V: TRBV12-3/TRBV12-4
J: TRBJ2-3
size: NA
D: NA
DNA: TGTGCCAGCAGCCCCCGCCCGCAGTATTTT
CDR3: CASSPRPQYF

V: TRBV4-1
J: TRBJ1-2
size: NA
D: TRBD1
DNA: TGCGCCAGCAGCCTCGACAGGGGGCCTAGCGGCTACACCTTC
CDR3: CASSLDRGPSGYTF

V: TRBV19
J: TRBJ2-2
size: NA
D: TRBD2
DNA: TGTGCCAGTAGCCGGACTAGCGGGGGTTCGAACACCGGGGAGCTGTTTTTT
CDR3: CASSRTSGGSNTGELFF

V: TRBV19
J: TRBJ1-5
size: NA
D: TRBD1
DNA: TGTGCCAGTAGTGCGGGACAGGGGAGTCAGCCCCAGCATTTT
CDR3: CASSAGQGSQPQHF

V: TRBV5-1
J: TRBJ1-2
size: NA
D: NA
DNA: TGCGCCAGCAGCTTGGGACAGGATGACTATGGCTACACCTTC
CDR3: CASSLGQDDYGYTF

V: TRBV5-1
J: TRBJ2-7
size: NA
D: TRBD2
DNA: TGCGCCAGCAGCGGGGGACTAGCTCCCTACGAGCAGTACTTC
CDR3: CASSGGLAPYEQYF

V: TRBV7-6
J: TRBJ2-2
size: few
D: TRBD2
DNA: TGTGCCAGCAGCTTAGCACTAGCGGGGGGGCCCGGGGAGCTGTTTTTT
CDR3: CASSLALAGGPGELFF

V: TRBV7-2
J: TRBJ2-1
size: once
D: TRBD2
DNA: TGTGCCAGCAGCCTTCGACTAGCGGGGGGTGCTGAGCAGTTCTTC
CDR3: CASSLRLAGGAEQFF

V: TRBV5-1
J: TRBJ2-7
size: NA
D: NA
DNA: TGCGCCAGCAGCTTAGGACAGGGAGGGAATGAGGAGCAGTACTTC
CDR3: CASSLGQGGNEEQYF

V: TRBV5-1
J: TRBJ1-1
size: NA
D: TRBD1
DNA: TGCGCCAGCAGCTCACAGGGGCTGGGAACTGAAGCTTTCTTT
CDR3: CASSSQGLGTEAFF

V: TRBV5-6
J: TRBJ1-2
size: NA
D: TRBD1
DNA: TGTGCCAGCAGCACGCCGGGACAGGGGATAGATGGCTACACCTTC
CDR3: CASSTPGQGIDGYTF

V: TRBV6-5
J: TRBJ1-5
size: NA
D: NA
DNA: TGTGCCACCCTATCGAGAATTCCCAGCAATCAGCCCCAGCATTTT
CDR3: CATLSRIPSNQPQHF

V: TRBV2
J: TRBJ2-7
size: NA
D: NA
DNA: TGTGCCAGCAGGGGTCGAAGGTTTCAGAGGGAGCAGTACTTC
CDR3: CASRGRRFQREQYF

V: TRBV19
J: TRBJ1-4
size: once
D: NA
DNA: TGTGCCAGTAGCCTACGGGGGGGGAATGAAAAACTGTTTTTT
CDR3: CASSLRGGNEKLFF

V: TRBV6-4
J: TRBJ2-1
size: NA
D: TRBD2
DNA: TGTGCCAGCAGTGACCCCGGACTAGCGGGGGTTAATGAGCAGTTCTTC
CDR3: CASSDPGLAGVNEQFF

V: TRBV30
J: TRBJ1-2
size: NA
D: NA
DNA: TGTGCCTGGACCCCCCGCACAGGGAGGGACTATGGCTACACCTTC
CDR3: CAWTPRTGRDYGYTF